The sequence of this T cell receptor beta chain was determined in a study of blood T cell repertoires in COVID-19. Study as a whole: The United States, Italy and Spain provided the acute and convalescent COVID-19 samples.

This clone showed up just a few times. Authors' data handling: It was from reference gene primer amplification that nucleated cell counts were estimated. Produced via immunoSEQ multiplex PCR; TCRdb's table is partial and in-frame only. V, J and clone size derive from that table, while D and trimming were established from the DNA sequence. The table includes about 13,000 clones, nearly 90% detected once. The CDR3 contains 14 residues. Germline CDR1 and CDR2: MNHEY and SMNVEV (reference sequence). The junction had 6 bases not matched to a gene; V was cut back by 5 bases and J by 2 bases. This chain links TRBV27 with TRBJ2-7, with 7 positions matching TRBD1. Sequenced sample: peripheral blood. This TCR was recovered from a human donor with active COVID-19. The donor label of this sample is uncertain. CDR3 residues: CASSPGDSPYEQYF. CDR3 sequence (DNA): TGTGCCAGCAGTCCAGGGGACAGTCCCTACGAGCAGTACTTC.